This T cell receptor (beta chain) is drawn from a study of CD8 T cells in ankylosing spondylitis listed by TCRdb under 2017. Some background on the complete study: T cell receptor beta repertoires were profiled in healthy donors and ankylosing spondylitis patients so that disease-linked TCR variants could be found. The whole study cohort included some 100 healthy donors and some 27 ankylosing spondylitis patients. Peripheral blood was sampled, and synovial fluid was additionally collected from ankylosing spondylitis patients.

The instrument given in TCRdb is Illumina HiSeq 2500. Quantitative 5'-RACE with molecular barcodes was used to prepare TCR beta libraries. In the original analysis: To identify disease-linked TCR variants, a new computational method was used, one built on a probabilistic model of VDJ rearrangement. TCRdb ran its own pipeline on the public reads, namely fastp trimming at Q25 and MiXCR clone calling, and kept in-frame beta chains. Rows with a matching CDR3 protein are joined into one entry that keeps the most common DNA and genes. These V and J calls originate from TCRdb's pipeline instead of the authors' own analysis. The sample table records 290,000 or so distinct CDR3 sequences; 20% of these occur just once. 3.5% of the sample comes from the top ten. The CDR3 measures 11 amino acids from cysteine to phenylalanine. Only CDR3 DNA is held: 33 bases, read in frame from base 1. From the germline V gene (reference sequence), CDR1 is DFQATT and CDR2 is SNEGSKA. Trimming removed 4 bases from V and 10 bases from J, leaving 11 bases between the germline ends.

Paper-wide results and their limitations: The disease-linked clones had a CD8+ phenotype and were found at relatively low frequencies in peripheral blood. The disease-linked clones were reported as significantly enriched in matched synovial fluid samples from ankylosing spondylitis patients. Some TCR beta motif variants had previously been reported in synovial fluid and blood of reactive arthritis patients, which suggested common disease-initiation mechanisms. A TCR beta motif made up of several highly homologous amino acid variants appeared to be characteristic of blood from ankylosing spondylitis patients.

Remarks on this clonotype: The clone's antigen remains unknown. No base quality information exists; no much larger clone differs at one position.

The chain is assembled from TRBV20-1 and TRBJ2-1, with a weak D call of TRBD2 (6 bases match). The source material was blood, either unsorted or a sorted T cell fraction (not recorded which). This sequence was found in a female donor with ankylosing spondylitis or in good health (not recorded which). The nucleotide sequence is TGCAGTGCTACCCCCGCGGGGGAGCAGTTCTTC. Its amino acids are CSATPAGEQFF.